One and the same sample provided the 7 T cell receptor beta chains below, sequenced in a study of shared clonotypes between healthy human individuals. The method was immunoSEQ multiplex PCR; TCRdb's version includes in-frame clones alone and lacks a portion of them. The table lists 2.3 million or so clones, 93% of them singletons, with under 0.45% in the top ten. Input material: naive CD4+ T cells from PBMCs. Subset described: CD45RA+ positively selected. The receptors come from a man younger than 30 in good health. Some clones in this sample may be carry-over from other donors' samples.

The chain's CDR3 is CASSAPGTSLEQYF. The CDR3 nucleotides are TGTGCCAGCAGCGCACCCGGGACTAGTCTCGAGCAGTACTTC. This rearrangement joins TRBV9 to TRBJ2-7; 8 positions match TRBD2. The CDR3 extends over 14 amino acids. Per the germline V gene, CDR1 is SGDLS and CDR2 is YYNGEE. V shed 3 bases and J 6 bases; nucleotides not matched to a gene: 8.

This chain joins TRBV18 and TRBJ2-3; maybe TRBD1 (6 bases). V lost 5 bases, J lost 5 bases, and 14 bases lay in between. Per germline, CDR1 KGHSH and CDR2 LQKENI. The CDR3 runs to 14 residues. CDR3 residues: CASSAAGVLDTQYF. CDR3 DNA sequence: TGTGCCAGCTCAGCGGCAGGGGTCTTAGATACGCAGTATTTT.

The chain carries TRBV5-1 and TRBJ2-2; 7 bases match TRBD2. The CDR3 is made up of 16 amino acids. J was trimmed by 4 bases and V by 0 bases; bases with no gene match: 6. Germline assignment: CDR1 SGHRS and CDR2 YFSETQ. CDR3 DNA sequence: TGCGCCAGCAGCTTGGGTACTAGCGCCGCCACCGGGGAGCTGTTTTTT. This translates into CASSLGTSAATGELFF.

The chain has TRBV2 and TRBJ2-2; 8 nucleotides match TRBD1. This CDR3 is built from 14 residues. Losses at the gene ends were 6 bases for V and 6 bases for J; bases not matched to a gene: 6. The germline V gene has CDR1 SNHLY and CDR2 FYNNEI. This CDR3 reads CASREGQAPGELFF. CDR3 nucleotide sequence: TGTGCCAGCAGGGAGGGACAGGCTCCCGGGGAGCTGTTTTTT.

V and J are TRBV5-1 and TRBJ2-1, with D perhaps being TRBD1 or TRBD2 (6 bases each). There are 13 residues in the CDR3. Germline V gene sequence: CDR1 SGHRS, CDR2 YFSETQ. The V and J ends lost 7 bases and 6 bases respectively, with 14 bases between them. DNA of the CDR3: TGCGCCAGCGGACCACAGGGAGGCAATGAGCAGTTCTTC. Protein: CASGPQGGNEQFF.

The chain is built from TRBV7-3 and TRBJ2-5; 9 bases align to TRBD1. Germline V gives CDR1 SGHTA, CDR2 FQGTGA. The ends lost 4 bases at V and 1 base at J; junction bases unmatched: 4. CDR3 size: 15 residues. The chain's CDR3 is CASSSGTGIQETQYF. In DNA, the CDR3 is TGTGCCAGCAGCTCCGGGACAGGGATCCAAGAGACCCAGTACTTC.

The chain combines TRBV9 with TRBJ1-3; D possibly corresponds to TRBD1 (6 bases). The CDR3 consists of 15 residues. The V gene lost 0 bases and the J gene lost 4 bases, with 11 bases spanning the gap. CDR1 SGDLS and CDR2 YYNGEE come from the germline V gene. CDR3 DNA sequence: TGTGCCAGCAGCGTAGGGACAGTCGGAGGAAACACCATATATTTT. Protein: CASSVGTVGGNTIYF.